The clone carrying this T cell receptor beta chain was observed at least ten times. Its antigen is as yet unknown. Germline trimming cut 9 bases from V and 7 bases from J; bases unmatched to any gene: 5. In germline, CDR1 is LNHDA, CDR2 SQIVND (reference sequence). This CDR3 spans 13 amino acids. The data were obtained in a study of metastatic and nonmetastatic thyroid tumors. About the research overall: Comparison of repertoires was carried out across blood and tumor or nodule tissue from malignant and benign thyroid patients.

Study-level results: It was reported that TCR beta diversity was significantly higher in malignant thyroid tumors than benign nodules, in blood and tumor.

Among the patients, none had received any treatment before thyroid surgery. Per the original methods: It was from CDR3 differences across clinicopathological groups that a distant-metastasis classifier for papillary thyroid cancer was built. TCRdb reassembled clones from the PCR reads with MiXCR. The V and J calls follow TCRdb's processing rather than the paper's. The profile covers tens of thousands of clones, with about 17% appearing a single time and more than 9% taken by the ten largest. The specimen sequenced was tumor tissue. V is TRBV19 and J is TRBJ2-2; 10 bases are shared with TRBD1. The receptor was derived from a female donor with papillary thyroid cancer or a benign thyroid nodule (not recorded which). Some clones in this sample may be carry-over from other donors' samples. CDR3 sequence (DNA): TGTGCCAGCCAGGGACAGGGGAACGGGGAGCTGTTTTTT. As protein: CASQGQGNGELFF.